The T cell receptor beta chain under discussion was sequenced for a study of response to subunit inactivated influenza vaccine. TCRdb independently ran MiXCR on the RT-PCR reads; one entry per CDR3 protein. The sample records roughly 170,000 distinct CDR3 sequences, nearly 9.5% being singletons. The CDR3 sequence is 14 residues long. The germline V and J ends were trimmed by 7 bases and 2 bases, with 11 bases remaining between them. The V gene's germline CDR1 is KGHDR and CDR2 SFDVKD. Study conclusions and caveats: The authors put forward the suggestion that each seasonal influenza vaccination may bring in only a limited number of new T cells.

This clonotype was counted at least ten times. What it recognizes is unknown. Here the sequenced sample was non-naive T cells sorted from PBMCs, taken on the day of vaccination. This TCR derives from a man aged 50 or older who received an inactivated influenza vaccine. The chain couples TRBV24-1 to TRBJ1-5; D is undetermined. CDR3 in amino acids: CATRRAGRNQPQHF. The DNA of the CDR3 is TGTGCCACCAGAAGGGCGGGCCGCAATCAGCCCCAGCATTTT.